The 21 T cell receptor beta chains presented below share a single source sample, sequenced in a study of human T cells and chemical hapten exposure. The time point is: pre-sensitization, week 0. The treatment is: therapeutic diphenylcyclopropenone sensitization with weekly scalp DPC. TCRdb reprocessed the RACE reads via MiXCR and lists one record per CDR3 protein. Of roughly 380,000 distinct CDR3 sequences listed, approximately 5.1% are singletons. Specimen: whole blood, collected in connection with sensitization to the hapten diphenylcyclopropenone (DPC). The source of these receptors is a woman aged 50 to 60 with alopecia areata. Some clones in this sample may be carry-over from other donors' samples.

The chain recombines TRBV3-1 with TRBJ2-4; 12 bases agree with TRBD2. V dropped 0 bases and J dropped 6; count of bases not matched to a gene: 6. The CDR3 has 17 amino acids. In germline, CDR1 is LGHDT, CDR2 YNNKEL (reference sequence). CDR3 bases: TGTGCCAGCAGCCAAGAGACACTAGCGGGGGGAGGAAACATTCAGTACTTC. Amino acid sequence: CASSQETLAGGGNIQYF.

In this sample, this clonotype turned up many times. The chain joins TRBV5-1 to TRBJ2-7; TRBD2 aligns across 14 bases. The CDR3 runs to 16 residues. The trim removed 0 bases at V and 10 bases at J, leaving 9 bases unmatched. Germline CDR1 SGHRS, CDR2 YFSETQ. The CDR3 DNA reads TGCGCCAGCAGCTTGGAGGGACTAGCGGGAGTAGGGGAACAGTACTTC. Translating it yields CASSLEGLAGVGEQYF.

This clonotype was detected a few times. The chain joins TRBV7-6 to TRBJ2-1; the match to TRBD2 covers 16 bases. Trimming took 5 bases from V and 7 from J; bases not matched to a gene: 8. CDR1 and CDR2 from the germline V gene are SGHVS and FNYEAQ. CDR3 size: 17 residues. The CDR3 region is CASSPTGLAGGPNEQFF. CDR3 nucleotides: TGTGCCAGCAGCCCAACGGGACTAGCGGGGGGGCCAAATGAGCAGTTCTTC.

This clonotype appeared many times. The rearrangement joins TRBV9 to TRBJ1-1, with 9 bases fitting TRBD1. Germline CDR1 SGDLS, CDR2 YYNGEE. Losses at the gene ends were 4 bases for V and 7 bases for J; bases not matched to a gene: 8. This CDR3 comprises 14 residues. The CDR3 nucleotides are TGTGCCAGCAGCTCGCAGGACAGGGGAAATGAAGCTTTCTTT. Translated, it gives CASSSQDRGNEAFF.

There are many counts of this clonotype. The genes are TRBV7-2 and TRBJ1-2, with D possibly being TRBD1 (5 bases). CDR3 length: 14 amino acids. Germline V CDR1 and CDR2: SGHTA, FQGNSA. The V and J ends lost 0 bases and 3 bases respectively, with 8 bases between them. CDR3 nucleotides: TGTGCCAGCAGCTTAGCTGACAGTGACTATGGCTACACCTTC. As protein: CASSLADSDYGYTF.

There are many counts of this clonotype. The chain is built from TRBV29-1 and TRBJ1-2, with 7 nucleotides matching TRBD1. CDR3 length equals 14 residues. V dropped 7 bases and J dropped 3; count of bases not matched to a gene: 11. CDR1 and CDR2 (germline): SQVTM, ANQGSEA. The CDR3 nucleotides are TGCAGCGCAACGATGGGACAGTCCGACTATGGCTACACCTTC. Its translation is CSATMGQSDYGYTF.

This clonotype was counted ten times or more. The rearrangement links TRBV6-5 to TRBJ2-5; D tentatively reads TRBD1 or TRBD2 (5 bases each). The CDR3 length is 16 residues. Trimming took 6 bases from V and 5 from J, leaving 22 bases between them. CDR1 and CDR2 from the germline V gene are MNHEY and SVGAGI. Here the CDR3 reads CASRPGAGRVEETQYF. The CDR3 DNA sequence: TGTGCCAGCAGGCCCGGGGCAGGGCGGGTTGAGGAGACCCAGTACTTC.

CDR3 region: CSAGASTDTQYF. CDR3 sequence (DNA): TGCAGCGCCGGGGCGAGCACAGATACGCAGTATTTT. The chain employs TRBV29-1 and TRBJ2-3, with D possibly called TRBD1 or TRBD2 (5 bases each). Trimming took 7 bases from V and 0 from J, leaving 8 bases between them. The germline CDR1 and CDR2 sequences are SQVTM and ANQGSEA. The CDR3 is 12 residues long.

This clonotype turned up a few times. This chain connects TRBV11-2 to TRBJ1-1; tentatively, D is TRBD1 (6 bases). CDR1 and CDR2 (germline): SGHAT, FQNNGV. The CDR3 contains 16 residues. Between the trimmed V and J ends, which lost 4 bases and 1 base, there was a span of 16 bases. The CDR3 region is CASSSIRGARNTEAFF. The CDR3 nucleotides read TGTGCCAGCAGCTCAATCCGGGGGGCCCGGAACACTGAAGCTTTCTTT. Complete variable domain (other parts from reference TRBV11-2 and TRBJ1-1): EAGVAQSPRYKIIEKRQSVAFWCNPISGHATLYWYQQILGQGPKLLIQFQNNGVVDDSQLPKDRFSAERLKGVDSTLKIQPAKLEDSAVYLCASSSIRGARNTEAFFGQGTRLTVV.

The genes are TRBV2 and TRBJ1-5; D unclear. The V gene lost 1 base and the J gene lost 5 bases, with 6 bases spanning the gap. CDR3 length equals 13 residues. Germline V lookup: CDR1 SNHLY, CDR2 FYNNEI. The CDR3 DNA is TGTGCCAGCAGTGAAGAGGTTGATCAGCCCCAGCATTTT. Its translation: CASSEEVDQPQHF. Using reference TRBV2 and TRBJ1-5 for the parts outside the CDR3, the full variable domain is EPEVTQTPSHQVTQMGQEVILRCVPISNHLYFYWYRQILGQKVEFLVSFYNNEISEKSEIFDDQFSVERPDGSNFTLKIRSTKLEDSAMYFCASSEEVDQPQHFGDGTRLSIL.

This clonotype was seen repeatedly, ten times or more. The CDR3 DNA is TGCGCCAGCAGCCAAGTCAGGACAGGGACAGGGGAGCAGTACTTC. Its translation is CASSQVRTGTGEQYF. This chain joins TRBV4-1 and TRBJ2-7, with TRBD1 identical over 9 bases. The V and J ends lost 1 base and 7 bases, in that order; junction bases with no gene match: 8. This CDR3 spans 15 amino acids. Germline V gene lookup returns CDR1 MGHRA and CDR2 YSYEKL.

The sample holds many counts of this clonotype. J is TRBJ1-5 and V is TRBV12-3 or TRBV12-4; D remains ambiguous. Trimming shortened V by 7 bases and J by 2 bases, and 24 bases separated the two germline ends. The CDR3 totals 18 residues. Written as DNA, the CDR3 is TGTGCCAGCACGAGCGGAGACGGGGTTTTTGGTGGCAATCAGCCCCAGCATTTT. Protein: CASTSGDGVFGGNQPQHF.

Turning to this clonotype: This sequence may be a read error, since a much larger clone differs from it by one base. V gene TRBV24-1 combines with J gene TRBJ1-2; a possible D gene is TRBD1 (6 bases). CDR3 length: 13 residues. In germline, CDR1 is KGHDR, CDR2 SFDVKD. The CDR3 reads CATSYRDFYGHTF. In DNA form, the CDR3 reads TGTGCCACCTCGTACAGGGATTTCTATGGCCACACCTTC.

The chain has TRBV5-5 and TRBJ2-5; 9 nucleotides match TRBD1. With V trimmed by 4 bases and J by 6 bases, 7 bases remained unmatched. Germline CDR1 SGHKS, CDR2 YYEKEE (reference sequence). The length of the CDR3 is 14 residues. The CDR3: CASSGKQGAKTQYF. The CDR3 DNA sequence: TGTGCCAGCAGCGGTAAACAGGGGGCGAAGACCCAGTACTTC. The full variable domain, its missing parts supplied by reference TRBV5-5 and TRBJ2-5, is DAGVTQSPTHLIKTRGQQVTLRCSPISGHKSVSWYQQVLGQGPQFIFQYYEKEERGRGNFPDRFSARQFPNYSSELNVNALLLGDSALYLCASSGKQGAKTQYFGPGTRLLVL.

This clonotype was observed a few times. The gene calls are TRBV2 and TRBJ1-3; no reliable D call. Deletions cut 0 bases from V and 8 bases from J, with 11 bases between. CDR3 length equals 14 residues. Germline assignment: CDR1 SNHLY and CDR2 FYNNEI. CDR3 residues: CASSEALGLDTIYF. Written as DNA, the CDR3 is TGTGCCAGCAGTGAAGCGCTGGGTTTGGACACCATATATTTT.

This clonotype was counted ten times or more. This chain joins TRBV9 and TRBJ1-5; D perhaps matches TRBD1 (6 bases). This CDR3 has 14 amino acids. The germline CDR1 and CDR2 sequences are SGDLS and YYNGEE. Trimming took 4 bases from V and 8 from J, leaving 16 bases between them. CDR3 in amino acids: CASSPNPGVEPQHF. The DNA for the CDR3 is TGTGCCAGCAGCCCCAACCCAGGGGTCGAGCCCCAGCATTTT.

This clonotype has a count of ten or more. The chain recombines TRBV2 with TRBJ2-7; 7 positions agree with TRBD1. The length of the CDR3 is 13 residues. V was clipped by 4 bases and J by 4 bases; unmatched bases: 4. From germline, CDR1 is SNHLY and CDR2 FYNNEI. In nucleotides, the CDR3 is TGTGCCAGCAGTGCGACAGGGAATTACGAGCAGTACTTC. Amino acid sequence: CASSATGNYEQYF.

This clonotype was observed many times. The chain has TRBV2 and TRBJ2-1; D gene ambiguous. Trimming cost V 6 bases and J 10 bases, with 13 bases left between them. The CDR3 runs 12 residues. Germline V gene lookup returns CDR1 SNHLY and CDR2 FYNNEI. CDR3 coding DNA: TGTGCCAGCAGCGCCTCCGTGTGGGAGCAGTTCTTC. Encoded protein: CASSASVWEQFF.

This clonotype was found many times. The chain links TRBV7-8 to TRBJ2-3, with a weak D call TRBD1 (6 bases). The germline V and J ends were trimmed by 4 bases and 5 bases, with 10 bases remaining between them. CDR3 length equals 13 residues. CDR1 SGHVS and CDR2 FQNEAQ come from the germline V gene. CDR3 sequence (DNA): TGTGCCAGCAGCTCCGAGACAGGAGATACGCAGTATTTT. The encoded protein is CASSSETGDTQYF.

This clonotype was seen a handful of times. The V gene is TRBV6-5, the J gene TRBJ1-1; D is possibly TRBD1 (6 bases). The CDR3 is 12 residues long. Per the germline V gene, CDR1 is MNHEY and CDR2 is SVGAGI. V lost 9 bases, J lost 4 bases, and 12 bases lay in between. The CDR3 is CASYQGFTEAFF. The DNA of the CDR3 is TGTGCCAGTTATCAGGGGTTCACTGAAGCTTTCTTT.

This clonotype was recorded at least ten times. The CDR3 spells CASSRAESTDTQYF. CDR3 DNA: TGTGCCAGCAGTCGGGCTGAAAGCACAGATACGCAGTATTTT. The rearrangement links TRBV6-6 to TRBJ2-3; D unresolved. Germline V gene data show CDR1 as MNHNY and CDR2 as SVGAGI (reference sequence). Trimming pared 5 bases from V and 0 bases from J, leaving 9 bases between. The CDR3 is made up of 14 amino acids.